Presented here are 22 T cell receptor beta chains from one specimen sequenced in a study of graft-versus-host responses after intestinal transplantation. Antigens of these TCRs are unknown. Libraries were prepared by immunoSEQ multiplex PCR; TCRdb keeps only in-frame clonotypes and omits some of them. This sample has around 97,000 clones, with 90% to 95% found just once. Sequenced material: unstimulated CD4+ T cells sorted from spleen or lymph node cells, taken before transplant. The receptors here all came from a human donor who was the organ donor for an intestinal transplant.

The chain uses TRBV7-9 and TRBJ1-2; D is uncertain. The CDR3 contains 18 residues. CDR1 and CDR2 from the germline V gene are SEHNR and FQNEAQ (reference sequence). The V and J ends lost 6 bases and 3 bases respectively, with 26 bases between them. The CDR3 loop reads CASSPPSQRERRHYGYTF. In nucleotides, the CDR3 is TGTGCCAGCAGTCCTCCATCCCAGAGGGAAAGGAGGCACTATGGCTACACCTTC.

This sequence joins TRBV4-1 and TRBJ1-2; 10 nucleotides align to TRBD1. CDR1 and CDR2 (germline): MGHRA, YSYEKL. V was clipped by 4 bases and J by 5 bases; unmatched bases: 1. There are 13 residues in the CDR3. CDR3 protein: CASSLGQGYGYTF. In DNA form, the CDR3 reads TGCGCCAGCAGCCTGGGACAGGGGTATGGCTACACCTTC.

Here the CDR3 reads CASSEARTRGTYAGELFF. DNA for the CDR3: TGTGCCAGCAGTGAAGCCAGGACTAGGGGGACCTACGCCGGGGAGCTGTTTTTT. The chain has TRBV2 and TRBJ2-2, with D possibly being TRBD2 (7 bases). Germline V CDR1 and CDR2: SNHLY, FYNNEI. Trimming took off 0 bases at V and 6 bases at J, with 20 bases between the two ends. The CDR3 totals 18 residues.

This chain links TRBV11-2 with TRBJ2-3; 9 bases map to TRBD2. The CDR3 has 15 amino acids. Unmatched junction bases numbered 2, after V lost 4 bases and J lost 0 bases. Germline V CDR1 and CDR2: SGHAT, FQNNGV. The CDR3 is CASSSAGGSTDTQYF. CDR3 coding DNA: TGTGCCAGCAGCTCAGCGGGGGGCAGCACAGATACGCAGTATTTT.

The V and J genes are TRBV4-1 and TRBJ2-5, with TRBD2 matching 13 bases. Gene TRBJ2-7 matches the end of the DNA better, so the J call may be wrong. CDR1 and CDR2 from the germline V gene are MGHRA and YSYEKL. CDR3 size: 16 residues. CDR3 nucleotides: TGCGCCAGCAGCTTACCACTAGCGGGGGGGCCGGGCGAGCAGTACTTC. Translated, it gives CASSLPLAGGPGEQYF.

V is TRBV5-4 and J is TRBJ2-1; D call uncertain. V was shortened by 4 bases and J by 9 bases, with 14 bases between the two germline ends. From germline, CDR1 is SGHNT and CDR2 YYREEE (reference sequence). This CDR3 has 13 amino acids. This chain's CDR3 is CASSSEIRGEQFF. In nucleotides, the CDR3 is TGTGCCAGCAGCAGCGAAATCCGAGGTGAGCAGTTCTTC.

The chain couples TRBV15 to TRBJ1-1, with D tentatively TRBD1 (6 bases). The CDR3 totals 14 residues. The V gene lost 7 bases and the J gene lost 1 base, with 13 bases spanning the gap. Per germline, CDR1 LNHNV and CDR2 YYDKDF (reference sequence). The CDR3 here is CATIRAGENTEAFF. The CDR3 DNA follows: TGTGCCACCATACGCGCAGGGGAGAACACTGAAGCTTTCTTT.

The J gene is TRBJ2-7, the V gene TRBV6-5, with 10 bases matching TRBD1. This CDR3 has 15 residues. Germline values: CDR1 MNHEY, CDR2 SVGAGI. V shed 2 bases and J 5 bases; nucleotides not matched to a gene: 6. CDR3 in amino acids: CASSYRGTGVNEQYF. The CDR3 region has the DNA TGTGCCAGCAGTTACCGTGGGACAGGGGTTAACGAGCAGTACTTC.

The chain combines TRBV7-3 with TRBJ2-1; 9 positions agree with TRBD1. With V trimmed by 5 bases and J by 4 bases, 6 bases remained unmatched. The V gene's germline CDR1 is SGHTA and CDR2 FQGTGA. This CDR3 contains 15 residues. The CDR3 is CASSQQGASYNEQFF. The CDR3 DNA follows: TGTGCCAGCAGCCAACAGGGGGCGAGTTACAATGAGCAGTTCTTC.

The chain links TRBV5-4 to TRBJ2-5; the match to TRBD1 covers 7 bases. This CDR3 region has 14 residues. V lost 0 bases, J lost 7 bases, and 6 bases stayed unmatched. Germline-derived CDR1 and CDR2 are SGHNT and YYREEE (reference sequence). For the CDR3, the DNA is TGTGCCAGCAGCTTGGAGGGGGCTCGGGCGACCCAGTACTTC. Translation gives CASSLEGARATQYF.

This chain links TRBV7-9 with TRBJ1-2; 7 bases match TRBD1. CDR3 length: 16 residues. Losses at the gene ends were 7 bases for V and 7 bases for J; bases not matched to a gene: 18. Germline-derived CDR1 and CDR2 are SEHNR and FQNEAQ (reference sequence). The CDR3 loop is CASTPSLGQALGGYTF. CDR3 sequence (DNA): TGTGCCAGCACTCCTTCTCTCGGACAGGCGCTAGGTGGCTACACCTTC.

This chain connects TRBV7-9 to TRBJ1-2, with D unclear. Germline lookup yields CDR1 SEHNR and CDR2 FQNEAQ (reference sequence). This CDR3 region has 12 residues. Trimming left V 3 bases short and J 7 bases short, with 9 bases between. CDR3 DNA sequence: TGTGCCAGCAGCTTTGAGGCAGCTGGCTACACCTTC. Translation gives CASSFEAAGYTF.

J is TRBJ2-5 and V is TRBV7-9, with TRBD1 matching over 8 bases. Unmatched junction bases numbered 11, after V lost 10 bases and J lost 4 bases. Germline CDR1 reads SEHNR; CDR2 reads FQNEAQ (reference sequence). This CDR3 contains 14 residues. The CDR3 nucleotides are TGTGCCACCAGGGAACAGGGGGTGGGAGAGACCCAGTACTTC. This encodes CATREQGVGETQYF.

The chain combines TRBV30 with TRBJ2-1; 7 nucleotides match TRBD1. V shed 8 bases, J shed 3 bases, and the junction held 13 bases outside the gene matches. The CDR3 sequence is 15 residues long. Germline CDR1 and CDR2: GTSNPN and SVGIG (reference sequence). CDR3 protein: CAGIPTGFIYNEQFF. In DNA, the CDR3 is TGTGCCGGAATTCCGACAGGGTTTATCTACAATGAGCAGTTCTTC.

The chain combines TRBV7-9 with TRBJ1-6; D gene ambiguous. The CDR3 has 14 residues. V lost 6 bases and J lost 8, with 14 bases in between. The germline gives CDR1 SEHNR, CDR2 FQNEAQ (reference sequence). DNA of the CDR3: TGTGCCAGCAGACCCCCCACGCGGGATTCACCCCTCCACTTT. Protein product: CASRPPTRDSPLHF.

This chain links TRBV7-2 with TRBJ2-3; D might be TRBD2 (5 bases). The germline V gene encodes CDR1 SGHTA and CDR2 FQGNSA. The CDR3 sequence is 14 residues long. Trimming took off 0 bases at V and 1 base at J, with 5 bases between the two ends. For the CDR3, the DNA is TGTGCCAGCAGCTTAGCCGGGGGCACAGATACGCAGTATTTT. This gives the protein CASSLAGGTDTQYF.

CDR3 in amino acids: CASRTQGARYGYTF. In DNA form, the CDR3 reads TGTGCCAGCAGAACTCAGGGGGCCCGCTATGGCTACACCTTC. The rearrangement joins TRBV6-5 to TRBJ1-2, with 8 bases identical to TRBD1. This CDR3 is built from 14 residues. Trimming removed 6 bases from V and 4 bases from J; junction bases left unmatched: 7. Per the germline V gene, CDR1 is MNHEY and CDR2 is SVGAGI.

Here the CDR3 DNA reads TGTGCCAGCAGCGGGGGCCCGAACACTGAAGCTTTCTTT. Amino acid sequence: CASSGGPNTEAFF. This sequence joins TRBV7-3 and TRBJ1-1; possibly TRBD1 for D (6 bases). The germline V gene encodes CDR1 SGHTA and CDR2 FQGTGA. V dropped 5 bases and J dropped 1 base, with 8 bases sitting between them. CDR3 length: 13 amino acids.

The chain employs TRBV5-1 and TRBJ2-5; 11 bases match TRBD1. V was clipped by 4 bases and J by 4 bases; unmatched bases: 3. This CDR3 has 14 residues. The V gene's germline CDR1 is SGHRS and CDR2 YFSETQ. CDR3 DNA sequence: TGCGCCAGCAGCGGGGGGACAGGGGGAGAGACCCAGTACTTC. Encoded protein: CASSGGTGGETQYF.

The J gene is TRBJ1-2, the V gene TRBV4-1; weak D call: TRBD1 (5 bases). The CDR3 totals 14 residues. V was pared by 0 bases and J by 7 bases, with 12 bases between. CDR1 and CDR2 (germline): MGHRA, YSYEKL. The CDR3 sequence: CASSQDVGVLGYTF. DNA of the CDR3: TGCGCCAGCAGCCAAGATGTAGGGGTGCTTGGCTACACCTTC.

The rearrangement joins TRBV11-2 to TRBJ2-3, with a possible D match to TRBD2 (5 bases). Trimming pared 3 bases from V and 2 bases from J, leaving 12 bases between. This CDR3 contains 15 residues. In germline, CDR1 is SGHAT, CDR2 FQNNGV. The CDR3 DNA sequence: TGTGCCAGCAGCTTTGGCGGGTCGGACACAGATACGCAGTATTTT. Protein product: CASSFGGSDTDTQYF.

This chain uses TRBV7-2 with TRBJ2-2; TRBD2 matches 12 bases. CDR3 length: 14 residues. Losses at the gene ends were 5 bases for V and 7 bases for J; bases not matched to a gene: 2. Germline assignment: CDR1 SGHTA and CDR2 FQGNSA. Here the CDR3 reads CASSTSGGRGELFF. The CDR3 region has the DNA TGTGCCAGCAGCACTAGCGGGGGGCGCGGGGAGCTGTTTTTT.